The present entry profiles one T cell receptor beta chain with its context. The sample belongs to a study of blood T cell repertoires in COVID-19. Study overall: COVID-19 samples collected from the United States, Italy and Spain covered acute and convalescent phases. In each case, the material was cDNA or gDNA derived from T cells, B-cell-depleted T cells, or PBMCs.

Study processing details: From reference gene primer amplification, estimates of nucleated cell counts were derived. Repertoires were generated with immunoSEQ multiplex PCR, while TCRdb's copy carries only in-frame clones and drops some. V and J calls and clone size are given by that table; D and trimming were obtained from the DNA. This repertoire shows 75,000 to 95,000 clones, 88% found once; its top ten account for around 20%. V shed 2 bases and J 3 bases; nucleotides not matched to a gene: 4. There are 13 residues in the CDR3. The germline V gene has CDR1 GTSNPN and CDR2 SVGIG (reference sequence).

This chain uses TRBV30 with TRBJ2-7; 7 bases line up with TRBD1. The sequence was obtained from a human donor in a cohort sampled during active COVID-19. Sequenced material: peripheral blood. CDR3 DNA: TGTGCCTGGAGTTCTCGACAGGGCTACGAGCAGTACTTC. This codes for CAWSSRQGYEQYF.